This TCR beta chain was obtained from a study of OX40 agonist ivuxolimab in advanced cancers. As for the study in general: The dose-escalation group included hepatocellular carcinoma, melanoma, renal cell carcinoma and head and neck cancer.

About this clone: Other DNA sequences in the sample encode the same CDR3.

Germline V gene lookup returns CDR1 SGDLS and CDR2 YYNGEE. V was clipped by 0 bases and J by 10 bases; unmatched bases: 4. This CDR3 contains 13 residues. Sampling of blood occurred at baseline, cycle 4 day 1, and cycle 7 day 1. Sequencing used immunoSEQ multiplex PCR; TCRdb keeps in-frame clones, though not all of them. Among 35,000 to 50,000 clones listed, roughly 90% were seen once. The chain uses TRBV9 and TRBJ2-1, with 7 bases identical to TRBD2. The source of this sequence is an adult with an advanced solid tumor such as melanoma, head and neck, liver or kidney cancer. The material sequenced was CD4+ or CD8+ T cells sorted from blood, taken in a trial of the OX40 agonist ivuxolimab. The CDR3 DNA reads as TGTGCCAGCAGCGTAGGGGGAGGGGACGAGCAGTTCTTC. Residues: CASSVGGGDEQFF. The variable domain in full, with the rest retrieved from reference TRBV9 and TRBJ2-1, is DSGVTQTPKHLITATGQRVTLRCSPRSGDLSVYWYQQSLDQGLQFLIQYYNGEERAKGNILERFSAQQFPDLHSELNLSSLELGDSALYFCASSVGGGDEQFFGPGTRLTVL.